This TCR beta chain was recovered during a study of blood T cell repertoires in COVID-19. Background on the study: The United States, Italy and Spain were the sources of the acute and convalescent COVID-19 samples. PBMCs, B-cell-depleted T cells, or T cells were the source of the cDNA or gDNA that made up the material.

Authors' analysis steps: It was from reference gene primer amplification that nucleated cell counts were estimated. The method was immunoSEQ multiplex PCR; TCRdb's version includes in-frame clones alone and lacks a portion of them. Clone size and V and J calls were adopted from that table, with D and trimming inferred from the DNA. Seen here are around 30,000 clones, about 94% observed once, and the top ten hold more than 3.5%. Looked up from germline, CDR1 is MNHNY and CDR2 is SVGAGI (reference sequence). V lost 5 bases and J 4 bases, leaving 8 bases between the germline ends. CDR3 length equals 12 residues.

This TCR was sampled from a human donor with active COVID-19. The donor label of this sample is uncertain. Sequenced input: peripheral blood. This rearrangement joins TRBV6-6 to TRBJ1-1; TRBD1 is a possible D gene (5 bases). CDR3 region: CASSPGGTEAFF. As DNA, the CDR3 is TGTGCCAGCAGTCCGGGGGGCACTGAAGCTTTCTTT.